The 11 T cell receptor beta chains presented below share a single source sample, sequenced in a study of blood T cell repertoires in COVID-19. Using immunoSEQ multiplex PCR, the repertoire was profiled, and TCRdb retains in-frame clones only, with some absent. This table holds roughly 200,000 clones, about 85% found once. Sequencing was done on a sample of peripheral blood. These receptors were obtained from a human donor in a cohort sampled during active COVID-19.

This sequence joins TRBV28 and TRBJ1-2; D unclear. Trimming shortened V by 8 bases and J by 6 bases, and 16 bases separated the two germline ends. The germline V gene has CDR1 MDHEN and CDR2 SYDVKM. CDR3 size: 13 residues. In DNA form, the CDR3 reads TGTGCCAGCGGACTTGGCCGGAATGATGGCTACACCTTC. It translates to CASGLGRNDGYTF.

The chain couples TRBV30 to TRBJ1-1; D uncertain. Germline loops: CDR1 GTSNPN, CDR2 SVGIG (reference sequence). Between the trimmed V and J ends, which lost 2 bases and 7 bases, there was a span of 8 bases. This CDR3 has 11 residues. The CDR3 nucleotides read TGTGCCTGGAGTCTGAGATTTGAAGCTTTCTTT. Translation: CAWSLRFEAFF.

The chain couples TRBV10-3 to TRBJ1-6, with 7 bases lining up with TRBD1. After removal of 6 bases from V and 10 bases from J, the junction contained 3 bases not matched to a gene. The CDR3 consists of 12 residues. Germline V CDR1 and CDR2: ENHRY, SYGVKD. Here the CDR3 reads CAISTGESPLHF. The CDR3 DNA follows: TGTGCCATCAGCACAGGGGAATCACCCCTCCACTTT.

This chain connects TRBV5-1 to TRBJ1-1; D perhaps matches TRBD1 (6 bases). Germline CDR1 and CDR2: SGHRS and YFSETQ. CDR3 length: 14 amino acids. V lost 7 bases and J lost 3, with 16 bases in between. Here the CDR3 DNA reads TGCGCCAGCGCCCCGGGAGGACAGCACACTGAAGCTTTCTTT. Protein sequence: CASAPGGQHTEAFF. Filled out from reference TRBV5-1 and TRBJ1-1, the complete variable domain reads KAGVTQTPRYLIKTRGQQVTLSCSPISGHRSVSWYQQTPGQGLQFLFEYFSETQRNKGNFPGRFSGRQFSNSRSEMNVSTLELGDSALYLCASAPGGQHTEAFFGQGTRLTVV.

V is TRBV2 and J is TRBJ2-5; 7 nucleotides align to TRBD2. The trim removed 4 bases at V and 1 base at J, leaving 6 bases unmatched. The CDR3 consists of 15 residues. Germline-derived CDR1 and CDR2 are SNHLY and FYNNEI. DNA for the CDR3: TGTGCCAGCAGTGGACAAGGGAGGGGCCAAGAGACCCAGTACTTC. Its translation: CASSGQGRGQETQYF.

This chain uses TRBV6-5 with TRBJ1-5; D unresolved. There are 15 residues in the CDR3. Between the trimmed V and J ends, which lost 6 bases and 0 bases, there was a span of 12 bases. Germline V gene lookup returns CDR1 MNHEY and CDR2 SVGAGI. CDR3 protein: CASRLQVYSNQPQHF. CDR3 in DNA: TGTGCCAGCAGGTTGCAGGTGTATAGCAATCAGCCCCAGCATTTT.

This chain joins TRBV19 and TRBJ1-4; weak D call: TRBD1 (6 bases). The V end was cut by 7 bases, the J end by 15 bases, with 15 bases between. Germline V CDR1 and CDR2: LNHDA, SQIVND (reference sequence). This CDR3 spans 11 amino acids. CDR3 residues: CASMVRGAVFF. The CDR3 region has the DNA TGTGCCAGTATGGTGCGGGGGGCCGTGTTTTTT.

This clone was picked up a small number of times. CDR3 bases: TGTGCCAGCTCAGAGTTTACCGGGACAGGGGCCATCTATGGCTACACCTTC. Translation gives CASSEFTGTGAIYGYTF. The V call is TRBV18, the J call TRBJ1-2; 10 positions agree with TRBD1. Germline values: CDR1 KGHSH, CDR2 LQKENI. V lost 5 bases, J lost 4 bases, and 13 bases stayed unmatched. The CDR3 spans 17 residues. Drawing the rest from reference TRBV18 and TRBJ1-2, the complete variable domain is NAGVMQNPRHLVRRRGQEARLRCSPMKGHSHVYWYRQLPEEGLKFMVYLQKENIIDESGMPKERFSAEFPKEGPSILRIQQVVRGDSAAYFCASSEFTGTGAIYGYTFGSGTRLTVV.

This clone showed up just once. CDR3 DNA: TGTGCCAGCAGTTACGGATCAGGCGGGGGCTACACCTTC. It specifies CASSYGSGGGYTF. This chain joins TRBV6-5 and TRBJ1-2; D gene unclear. The germline V and J ends were trimmed by 2 bases and 8 bases, with 12 bases remaining between them. This CDR3 is built from 13 residues. CDR1 and CDR2 (germline): MNHEY, SVGAGI.

The CDR3 DNA is TGTGCCAGCAGTACCCCGACAGGGACCCAAGAGACCCAGTACTTC. It translates to CASSTPTGTQETQYF. This rearrangement joins TRBV6-5 to TRBJ2-5; 7 bases align to TRBD1. With V trimmed by 5 bases and J by 1 base, 7 bases remained unmatched. CDR1 MNHEY and CDR2 SVGAGI come from the germline V gene. There are 15 residues in the CDR3.

The V call is TRBV5-1, the J call TRBJ2-7; D remains ambiguous. The CDR3 runs to 12 residues. V lost 2 bases and J lost 5, with 8 bases in between. Germline V gives CDR1 SGHRS, CDR2 YFSETQ. Here the CDR3 reads CASSFTGDEQYV. In DNA form, the CDR3 reads TGCGCCAGCAGCTTCACCGGTGACGAGCAGTACGTC.